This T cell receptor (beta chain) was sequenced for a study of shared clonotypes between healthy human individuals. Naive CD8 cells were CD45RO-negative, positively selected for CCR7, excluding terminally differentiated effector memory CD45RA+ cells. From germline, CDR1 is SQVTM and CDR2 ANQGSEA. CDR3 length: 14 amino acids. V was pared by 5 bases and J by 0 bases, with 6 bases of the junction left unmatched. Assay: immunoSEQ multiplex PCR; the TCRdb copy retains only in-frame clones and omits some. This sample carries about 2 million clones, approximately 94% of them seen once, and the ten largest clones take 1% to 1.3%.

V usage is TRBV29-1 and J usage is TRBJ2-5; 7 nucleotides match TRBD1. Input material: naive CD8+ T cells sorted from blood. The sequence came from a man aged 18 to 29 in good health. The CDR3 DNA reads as TGCAGCGTTTGGTCCGGGACAGACCAAGAGACCCAGTACTTC. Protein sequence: CSVWSGTDQETQYF.